Listed here is a single T cell receptor (beta chain). Adults between about 18 and 89 years of age took part from 24 US areas. For recovered donors of Cohort 3, there were two negative PCRs, clearance, or symptom resolution. This sample is part of a study of blood T cell repertoires in COVID-19. In the study overall: Nucleic acid was either cDNA or gDNA, and it came from T cells, B-cell-depleted T cells, or PBMCs.

Some clones are missing from TCRdb's copy, which holds only in-frame ones; the method was immunoSEQ multiplex PCR. The table lists 300,000 to 400,000 clones, roughly 84% of them singletons. CDR3 length: 15 residues. J was trimmed by 4 bases and V by 2 bases; bases with no gene match: 3. The germline gives CDR1 ENHRY, CDR2 SYGVKD. The sequenced sample was PBMCs or T cells enriched from blood (not recorded which). This clonotype originated in a woman in her thirties who had recovered from COVID-19. The chain employs TRBV10-3 and TRBJ2-1; 9 nucleotides align to TRBD2. CDR3 in DNA: TGTGCCATCAGTGAGATCCTAGCGGGATACAATGAGCAGTTCTTC. It is translated as CAISEILAGYNEQFF.